Below, 21 T cell receptor beta chains from the same sample are listed, as sequenced in a study of cytomegalovirus exposure and HLA in healthy donors. This table comes from immunoSEQ multiplex PCR, and its TCRdb copy is limited to in-frame clones, with some not included. This sample has approximately 180,000 clones, with approximately 87% found just once. The sample taken for sequencing was PBMCs. The receptor set was obtained from a woman aged 25 to 39 in good health and CMV-seronegative.

The gene calls are TRBV5-1 and TRBJ1-1; 7 bases are a match to TRBD1. After removal of 5 bases from V and 1 base from J, the junction contained 5 bases not matched to a gene. CDR3 length: 14 residues. Germline values: CDR1 SGHRS, CDR2 YFSETQ. The CDR3 loop is CASRYGQENTEAFF. Here the CDR3 DNA reads TGCGCCAGCAGATACGGACAGGAGAACACTGAAGCTTTCTTT.

This rearrangement joins TRBV9 to TRBJ2-1, with 11 bases identical to TRBD2. This CDR3 spans 15 amino acids. J was trimmed by 8 bases and V by 6 bases; bases with no gene match: 10. Germline loops: CDR1 SGDLS, CDR2 YYNGEE. The DNA of the CDR3 is TGTGCCAGCACCTCGTTAGCGGGGGGGATTGATGAGCAGTTCTTC. Protein product: CASTSLAGGIDEQFF.

The rearrangement joins TRBV19 to TRBJ2-1; 7 nucleotides match TRBD2. This CDR3 spans 14 amino acids. V lost 5 bases to trimming and J lost 0 bases; unmatched junction nucleotides: 1. Per germline, CDR1 LNHDA and CDR2 SQIVND (reference sequence). CDR3 protein: CASSGGGSYNEQFF. The CDR3 DNA follows: TGTGCCAGTAGTGGCGGGGGCTCCTACAATGAGCAGTTCTTC.

The V gene is TRBV7-2, the J gene TRBJ2-7; 7 bases line up with TRBD2. The germline gives CDR1 SGHTA, CDR2 FQGNSA. V shed 6 bases and J 6 bases; nucleotides not matched to a gene: 14. The CDR3 covers 15 residues. Here the CDR3 reads CASRISGSNNREQYF. CDR3 DNA: TGTGCCAGCAGAATTAGCGGGTCTAATAATCGCGAGCAGTACTTC.

The chain is built from TRBV5-1 and TRBJ2-3, with TRBD1 matching 7 bases. The CDR3 is 14 residues long. The ends lost 2 bases at V and 2 bases at J; junction bases unmatched: 2. CDR1 SGHRS and CDR2 YFSETQ come from the germline V gene. CDR3 coding DNA: TGCGCCAGCAGCTTCGACAGGGCCACAGATACGCAGTATTTT. Protein product: CASSFDRATDTQYF.

This clone came up a few times. V and J are TRBV5-5 and TRBJ1-2; D not resolved. Germline V gene sequence: CDR1 SGHKS, CDR2 YYEKEE (reference sequence). The CDR3 length is 14 residues. Trimming stripped 1 base from V and 6 bases from J, with 13 bases between. The CDR3 DNA reads TGTGCCAGCAGCTTGCCTCCGGGATCGGATGGCTACACCTTC. Translated: CASSLPPGSDGYTF. The variable domain in full, completed from reference TRBV5-5 and TRBJ1-2, reads DAGVTQSPTHLIKTRGQQVTLRCSPISGHKSVSWYQQVLGQGPQFIFQYYEKEERGRGNFPDRFSARQFPNYSSELNVNALLLGDSALYLCASSLPPGSDGYTFGSGTRLTVV.

This rearrangement joins TRBV5-1 to TRBJ2-1; TRBD2 matches at 9 bases. Germline-derived CDR1 and CDR2 are SGHRS and YFSETQ. This CDR3 contains 17 residues. After removal of 0 bases from V and 6 bases from J, the junction contained 10 bases not matched to a gene. The CDR3 protein is CASSLALASGVFNEQFF. For the CDR3, the DNA is TGCGCCAGCAGCTTGGCCTTGGCTAGCGGGGTATTCAATGAGCAGTTCTTC.

This clone showed up just a few times. The conserved closing phenylalanine or tryptophan is absent in this CDR3, likely reflecting a read error. The DNA is left out, because the CDR3 cannot be placed on it with certainty; the CDR3 is given as TCRdb lists it. This chain joins TRBV5-6 and TRBJ1-1; TRBD1, as called in the table, went unchecked against the DNA. The CDR3 length is 11 residues, termini included. The V gene's germline CDR1 is SGHDT and CDR2 YYEEEE. The CDR3 spells CASSSTGGKRL.

The chain carries TRBV7-9 and TRBJ1-1; the match to TRBD1 covers 12 bases. Germline CDR1 is SEHNR and CDR2 is FQNEAQ (reference sequence). V lost 5 bases and J lost 0; bases outside the gene matches: 4. The CDR3 covers 16 residues. CDR3 DNA: TGTGCCAGCAGCAACCGGGACAGGGGGCTGAACACTGAAGCTTTCTTT. Its translation is CASSNRDRGLNTEAFF.

V gene TRBV6-5 combines with J gene TRBJ1-6, with D possibly matching TRBD1 (5 bases). The CDR3 has 14 amino acids. Between the trimmed V and J ends, which lost 4 bases and 7 bases, there was a span of 11 bases. Germline V gene lookup returns CDR1 MNHEY and CDR2 SVGAGI. For the CDR3, the DNA is TGTGCCAGCAGTTCCAGGGTTTTCAATTCACCCCTCCACTTT. As protein: CASSSRVFNSPLHF.

The chain uses TRBV7-9 and TRBJ2-1, with a weak D call TRBD2 (6 bases). The CDR3 extends over 16 amino acids. Germline V gene data show CDR1 as SEHNR and CDR2 as FQNEAQ (reference sequence). Trimming left V 1 base short and J 4 bases short, with 14 bases between. In DNA, the CDR3 is TGTGCCAGCAGCTTAGTATCGGGGGACCGATACAATGAGCAGTTCTTC. It translates to CASSLVSGDRYNEQFF.

This clone was detected only a few times. CDR3 DNA: TGTGCCAGCAGTAGCCAGGGCAGGCAGCCCCAGCATTTT. Encoded protein: CASSSQGRQPQHF. The V and J genes are TRBV27 and TRBJ1-5, with D maybe TRBD1 (5 bases). CDR1 is MNHEY and CDR2 is SMNVEV in the germline V gene (reference sequence). Trimming removed 5 bases from V and 7 bases from J, with 12 bases in between. There are 13 residues in the CDR3.

This rearrangement joins TRBV19 to TRBJ1-1; possibly TRBD1 for D (6 bases). V shed 6 bases and J shed 6 bases, with 8 bases lying between them. This CDR3 is 11 amino acids long. The germline V gene has CDR1 LNHDA and CDR2 SQIVND (reference sequence). The CDR3 DNA sequence: TGTGCCAGTAGGGGGGGGCCTGAAGCTTTCTTT. Residues: CASRGGPEAFF.

The chain has TRBV5-1 and TRBJ2-7; D is uncertain. The V gene lost 0 bases and the J gene lost 0 bases, with 7 bases spanning the gap. Germline CDR1 SGHRS, CDR2 YFSETQ. This CDR3 region has 14 residues. The CDR3 loop reads CASSLEQSSYEQYF. CDR3 bases: TGCGCCAGCAGCTTGGAACAGAGCTCCTACGAGCAGTACTTC. The variable domain in full, completed from reference TRBV5-1 and TRBJ2-7, reads KAGVTQTPRYLIKTRGQQVTLSCSPISGHRSVSWYQQTPGQGLQFLFEYFSETQRNKGNFPGRFSGRQFSNSRSEMNVSTLELGDSALYLCASSLEQSSYEQYFGPGTRLTVT.

V is TRBV11-2 and J is TRBJ2-7, with 9 bases aligning to TRBD1. The CDR3 has 15 residues. CDR1 is SGHAT, CDR2 FQNNGV, per germline. J was trimmed by 5 bases and V by 1 base; bases with no gene match: 6. This CDR3 reads CASSLGGQGSHEQYF. Here the CDR3 DNA reads TGTGCCAGCAGCTTAGGGGGACAGGGATCCCACGAGCAGTACTTC.

This chain links TRBV27 with TRBJ2-2; D might be TRBD1 (5 bases). This CDR3 region has 16 residues. V lost 6 bases to trimming and J lost 4 bases, with 18 bases between them. In germline, CDR1 is MNHEY, CDR2 SMNVEV (reference sequence). CDR3 region: CASRFSVAGPTGELFF. The CDR3 DNA is TGTGCCAGCAGATTTTCCGTGGCAGGGCCCACCGGGGAGCTGTTTTTT.

This chain joins TRBV21-1 and TRBJ2-7; no DNA check was done on the table's D call, TRBD1. TRBV21-1 is marked as a pseudogene. The CDR3 has 17 residues. The CDR3 sequence is CASSKEGRTVPTYEQYF. CDR3 coding DNA: TGTGCCAGCAGCAAAGAAGGAAGGACAGTCCCGACCTACGAGCAGTACTTC.

This chain uses TRBV25-1 with TRBJ2-1; 13 bases agree with TRBD2. The germline gives CDR1 MGHDK, CDR2 SYGVNS. V shed 8 bases and J 1 base; nucleotides not matched to a gene: 11. This CDR3 region has 18 residues. CDR3: CASRNTKTSGGSYNEQFF. CDR3 bases: TGTGCCAGCCGAAACACCAAGACTAGCGGGGGGTCCTACAATGAGCAGTTCTTC.

V gene TRBV27 combines with J gene TRBJ2-7; D gene ambiguous. The length of the CDR3 is 13 residues. CDR1 MNHEY and CDR2 SMNVEV come from the germline V gene (reference sequence). V shed 5 bases and J shed 4 bases, with 12 bases lying between them. This chain's CDR3 is CASSPTPLYEQYF. In DNA, the CDR3 is TGTGCCAGCAGTCCTACTCCTCTTTACGAGCAGTACTTC.

The chain is built from TRBV19 and TRBJ2-7; the D gene is possibly TRBD2 (7 bases). The V gene lost 5 bases and the J gene lost 6 bases, with 14 bases spanning the gap. CDR1 and CDR2 from the germline V gene are LNHDA and SQIVND (reference sequence). This CDR3 has 13 amino acids. This CDR3 is CASSFERGGEQYF. CDR3 DNA: TGTGCCAGTAGTTTCGAAAGGGGGGGCGAGCAGTACTTC.

The gene calls are TRBV11-3 and TRBJ1-5, with 7 bases fitting TRBD1. Per germline, CDR1 SGHNT and CDR2 YENEEA. The CDR3 has 17 amino acids. J lost 5 bases, V lost 2 bases, and 12 bases had no gene match. CDR3 sequence: CASSLWPQQGHDQPQHF. The CDR3 DNA reads as TGTGCCAGCAGCTTATGGCCCCAACAGGGGCATGATCAGCCCCAGCATTTT.